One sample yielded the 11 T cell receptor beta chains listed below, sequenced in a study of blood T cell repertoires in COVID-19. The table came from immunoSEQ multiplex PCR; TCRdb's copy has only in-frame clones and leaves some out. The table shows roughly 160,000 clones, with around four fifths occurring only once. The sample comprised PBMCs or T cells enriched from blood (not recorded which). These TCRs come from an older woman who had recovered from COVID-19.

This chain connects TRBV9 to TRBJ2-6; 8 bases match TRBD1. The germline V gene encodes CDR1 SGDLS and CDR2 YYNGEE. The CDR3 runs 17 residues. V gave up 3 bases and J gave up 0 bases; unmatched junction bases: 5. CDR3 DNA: TGTGCCAGCAGCGATGGACAGGGCTTCTCTGGGGCCAACGTCCTGACTTTC. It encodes CASSDGQGFSGANVLTF.

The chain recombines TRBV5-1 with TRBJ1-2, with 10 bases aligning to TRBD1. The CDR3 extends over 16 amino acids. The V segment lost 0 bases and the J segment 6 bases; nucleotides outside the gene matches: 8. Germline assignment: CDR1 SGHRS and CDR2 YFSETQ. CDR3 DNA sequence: TGCGCCAGCAGCTTGGAAATTACCGGGACAGGGGATGGCTACACCTTC. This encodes CASSLEITGTGDGYTF.

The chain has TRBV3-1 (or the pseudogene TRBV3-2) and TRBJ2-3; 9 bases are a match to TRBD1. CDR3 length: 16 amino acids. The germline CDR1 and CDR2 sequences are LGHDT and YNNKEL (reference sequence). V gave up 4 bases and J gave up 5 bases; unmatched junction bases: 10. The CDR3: CASSRDPGQGVDTQYF. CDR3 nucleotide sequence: TGTGCCAGCAGCCGAGATCCGGGACAGGGAGTAGATACGCAGTATTTT.

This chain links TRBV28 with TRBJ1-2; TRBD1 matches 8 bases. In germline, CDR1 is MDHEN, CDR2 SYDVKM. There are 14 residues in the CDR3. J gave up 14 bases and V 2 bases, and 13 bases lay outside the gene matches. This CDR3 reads CASSLSARGRQGTF. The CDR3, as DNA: TGTGCCAGCAGTTTAAGCGCGCGGGGCAGACAGGGGACCTTC.

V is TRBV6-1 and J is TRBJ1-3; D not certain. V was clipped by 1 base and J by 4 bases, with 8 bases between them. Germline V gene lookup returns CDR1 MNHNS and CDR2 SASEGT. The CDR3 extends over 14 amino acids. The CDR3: CASSEVRGGNTIYF. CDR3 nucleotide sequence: TGTGCCAGCAGTGAAGTGAGAGGGGGAAACACCATATATTTT.

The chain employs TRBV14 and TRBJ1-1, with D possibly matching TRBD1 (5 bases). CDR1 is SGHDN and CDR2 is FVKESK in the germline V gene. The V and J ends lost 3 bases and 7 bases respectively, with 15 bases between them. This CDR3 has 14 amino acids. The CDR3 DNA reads TGTGCCAGCAGCCATCTCCCAGGGAGGGATGAAGCTTTCTTT. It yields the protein CASSHLPGRDEAFF.

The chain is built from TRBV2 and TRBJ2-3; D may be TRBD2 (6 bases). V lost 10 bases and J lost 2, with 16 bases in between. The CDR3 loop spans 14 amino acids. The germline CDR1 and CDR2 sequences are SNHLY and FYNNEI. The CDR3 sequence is CATHRDSITDTQYF. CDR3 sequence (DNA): TGTGCCACTCACCGGGACTCAATCACAGATACGCAGTATTTT.

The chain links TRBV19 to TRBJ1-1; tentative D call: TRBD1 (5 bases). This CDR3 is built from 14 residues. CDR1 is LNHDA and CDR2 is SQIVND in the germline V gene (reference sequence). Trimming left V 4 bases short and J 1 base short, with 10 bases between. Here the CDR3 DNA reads TGTGCCAGTAGTACCCCTAGGGGGAACACTGAAGCTTTCTTT. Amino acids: CASSTPRGNTEAFF.

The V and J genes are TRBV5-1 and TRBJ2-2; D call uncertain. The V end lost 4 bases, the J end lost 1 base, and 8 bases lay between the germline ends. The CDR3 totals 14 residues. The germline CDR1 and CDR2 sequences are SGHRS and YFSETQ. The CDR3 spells CASSPPKNTGELFF. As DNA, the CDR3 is TGCGCCAGCAGCCCGCCTAAGAACACCGGGGAGCTGTTTTTT.

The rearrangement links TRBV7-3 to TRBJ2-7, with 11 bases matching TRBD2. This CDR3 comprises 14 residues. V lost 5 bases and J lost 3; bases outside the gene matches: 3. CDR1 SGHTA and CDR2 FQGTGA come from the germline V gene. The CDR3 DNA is TGTGCCAGCAGCCCGACTAGCGGGAACTACGAGCAGTACTTC. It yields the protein CASSPTSGNYEQYF.

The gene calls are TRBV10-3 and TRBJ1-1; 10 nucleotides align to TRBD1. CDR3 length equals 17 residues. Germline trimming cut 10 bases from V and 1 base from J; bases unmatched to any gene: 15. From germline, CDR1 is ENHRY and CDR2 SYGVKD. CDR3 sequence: CATGRTGGLAGNTEAFF. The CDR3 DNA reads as TGTGCCACTGGGCGGACAGGGGGTTTAGCGGGGAACACTGAAGCTTTCTTT.